Listed here is a single T cell receptor beta chain. The method was immunoSEQ multiplex PCR; TCRdb's version includes in-frame clones alone and lacks a portion of them. The repertoire consists of approximately 100,000 clones, with about 91% occurring once and the leading ten covering around 5.2%. These data come from a study of blood T cell repertoires in COVID-19. Study-wide background: Researchers got acute and convalescent COVID-19 samples from the United States, Italy and Spain.

The V and J ends lost 4 bases and 2 bases, in that order; junction bases with no gene match: 9. Per germline, CDR1 SGHAT and CDR2 FQNNGV. There are 16 residues in the CDR3. The specimen sequenced was peripheral blood. The chain recombines TRBV11-2 with TRBJ2-3, with 7 bases lining up with TRBD1. The TCR comes from a woman of 80 years or more with active COVID-19. The CDR3 region is CASSWTSGQITDTQYF. The CDR3 bases are TGTGCCAGCAGCTGGACCTCGGGACAGATCACAGATACGCAGTATTTT.